This TCR beta chain was identified in a study of blood T cell repertoires in COVID-19. Study context: The United States, Italy and Spain provided the acute and convalescent COVID-19 samples. The cDNA or gDNA used as material had been derived from T cells, B-cell-depleted T cells, or PBMCs.

The CDR3 extends over 14 amino acids. V was shortened by 1 base and J by 3 bases, with 10 bases between the two germline ends. CDR1 SGHRS and CDR2 YFSETQ come from the germline V gene. TCRdb keeps only in-frame clones here, not all; method: immunoSEQ multiplex PCR. This table has 90,000 to 110,000 clones, nearly 85% appearing once. This receptor was taken from a woman between 50 and 59 years old with acute or convalescent COVID-19. The rearrangement uses TRBV5-1 and TRBJ1-2; TRBD1 is a possible D gene (5 bases). Sequenced material: peripheral blood. The CDR3 loop reads CASSLRGGDYGYTF. The CDR3 DNA reads as TGCGCCAGCAGCTTGAGGGGAGGAGACTATGGCTACACCTTC.